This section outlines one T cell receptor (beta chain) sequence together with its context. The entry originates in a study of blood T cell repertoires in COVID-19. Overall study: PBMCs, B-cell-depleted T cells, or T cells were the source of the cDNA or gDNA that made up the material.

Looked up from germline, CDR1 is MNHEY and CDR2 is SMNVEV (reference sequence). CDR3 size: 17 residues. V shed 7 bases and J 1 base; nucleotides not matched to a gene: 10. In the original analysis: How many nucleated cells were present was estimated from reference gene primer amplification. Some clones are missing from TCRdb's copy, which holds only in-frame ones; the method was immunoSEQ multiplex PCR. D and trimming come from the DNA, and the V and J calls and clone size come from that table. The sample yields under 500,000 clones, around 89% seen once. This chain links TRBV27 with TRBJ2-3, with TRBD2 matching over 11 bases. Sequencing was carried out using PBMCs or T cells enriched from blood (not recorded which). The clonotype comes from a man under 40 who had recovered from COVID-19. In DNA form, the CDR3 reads TGTGCCAGCATCCCTCAGGTTAGCGGGAGGGGCACAGATACGCAGTATTTT. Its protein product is CASIPQVSGRGTDTQYF.